These 11 T cell receptor beta chains originate from one sample sequenced in a study of vaccination effects on CD4 cells after COVID-19. Culture lasted about ten days before CD4+ T cell isolation. For these TCRs, the target antigens are not known. Using immunoSEQ multiplex PCR, the repertoire was profiled, and TCRdb retains in-frame clones only, with some absent. In the table there are about 70,000 clones, 60% to 80% of which are singletons. Material: CD4+ T cells from PBMCs cultured without peptide, obtained before COVID-19 vaccination. These receptors were obtained from a human donor who received a COVID-19 vaccine.

The chain recombines TRBV10-3 with TRBJ2-4, with a weak D call TRBD2 (5 bases). In germline, CDR1 is ENHRY, CDR2 SYGVKD. Trimming shortened V by 4 bases and J by 9 bases, and 10 bases separated the two germline ends. CDR3 size: 12 residues. This CDR3 reads CAISVESGIQYF. In DNA, the CDR3 is TGTGCCATCAGTGTTGAGAGCGGCATTCAGTACTTC.

The chain has TRBV5-1 and TRBJ1-2, with D hard to call. Germline assignment: CDR1 SGHRS and CDR2 YFSETQ. The CDR3 sequence is 13 residues long. V lost 5 bases to trimming and J lost 10 bases, with 18 bases between them. CDR3 in amino acids: CASRQPPGLDYTF. CDR3 bases: TGCGCCAGCAGACAACCTCCGGGATTGGACTACACCTTC.

V gene TRBV2 combines with J gene TRBJ2-2; 7 bases align to TRBD2. CDR3 length equals 13 residues. Germline CDR1 reads SNHLY; CDR2 reads FYNNEI. V trimming: 8 bases; J trimming: 0 bases; junction bases outside the gene matches: 0. DNA of the CDR3: TGTGCCAGCCGGGGGGCGAACACCGGGGAGCTGTTTTTT. It is translated as CASRGANTGELFF.

The chain recombines TRBV27 with TRBJ2-1; D tentatively fits TRBD1 or TRBD2 (5 bases each). The CDR3 length is 17 residues. Germline assignment: CDR1 MNHEY and CDR2 SMNVEV (reference sequence). Trimming removed 6 bases at V and 0 bases at J, with 18 bases between. Here the CDR3 reads CASSPRGNRGSYNEQFF. As DNA, the CDR3 is TGTGCCAGCAGCCCGAGGGGAAATCGGGGCTCCTACAATGAGCAGTTCTTC.

The chain is built from TRBV20-1 and TRBJ2-7; TRBD1 agrees at 8 bases. This CDR3 region has 14 residues. J was trimmed by 5 bases and V by 3 bases; bases with no gene match: 9. Germline lookup yields CDR1 DFQATT and CDR2 SNEGSKA (reference sequence). The CDR3 region is CSASGGQAGNEQYV. The CDR3 DNA is TGCAGTGCTAGTGGGGGACAGGCGGGGAACGAGCAGTACGTC.

V is TRBV5-1 and J is TRBJ2-5, with D perhaps matching TRBD1 or TRBD2 (5 bases each). The V end lost 0 bases, the J end lost 2 bases, and 17 bases lay between the germline ends. Germline V gene data show CDR1 as SGHRS and CDR2 as YFSETQ. The CDR3 is made up of 17 amino acids. The CDR3 nucleotides are TGCGCCAGCAGCTTGGGGATGGGGGACGCTCGGCAAGAGACCCAGTACTTC. It codes for CASSLGMGDARQETQYF.

The chain recombines TRBV7-3 with TRBJ2-5, with a weak D call TRBD2 (6 bases). Per the germline V gene, CDR1 is SGHTA and CDR2 is FQGTGA. Trimming stripped 2 bases from V and 5 bases from J, with 15 bases between. The CDR3 runs to 15 residues. The CDR3 DNA reads as TGTGCCAGCAGCTTAGTTTCTAGCGCTATGGAGACCCAGTACTTC. Residues: CASSLVSSAMETQYF.

This chain links TRBV6-4 with TRBJ2-6; no definite D call. The CDR3 extends over 13 amino acids. Germline V gives CDR1 MRHNA, CDR2 SNTAGT. The V end lost 8 bases, the J end lost 2 bases, and 7 bases lay between the germline ends. DNA of the CDR3: TGTGCCAGCGGGAATACTGGGGCCAACGTCCTGACTTTC. It encodes CASGNTGANVLTF.

The V gene is TRBV18, the J gene TRBJ2-3; D may be TRBD1 (6 bases). The CDR3 is 17 amino acids. Germline-derived CDR1 and CDR2 are KGHSH and LQKENI. With 3 bases removed from V and 0 bases from J, the gap between germline ends came to 16 bases. Here the CDR3 DNA reads TGTGCCAGCTCACCCCAAACAGGGCCTTCTAGCACAGATACGCAGTATTTT. This encodes CASSPQTGPSSTDTQYF.

This clone was counted between two and nine times. J is TRBJ2-7 and V is TRBV5-1; 9 bases line up with TRBD1. V lost 5 bases to trimming and J lost 3 bases; unmatched junction nucleotides: 18. The CDR3 extends over 18 amino acids. In germline, CDR1 is SGHRS, CDR2 YFSETQ. CDR3 sequence reads: CASRYGQGPAKILYEQYV. CDR3 DNA: TGCGCCAGCAGATACGGACAGGGGCCCGCCAAAATCCTCTACGAGCAGTACGTC.

The rearrangement links TRBV24-1 to TRBJ2-7; 7 positions match TRBD2. The CDR3 is 15 residues long. Trimming took 6 bases from V and 7 from J; bases not matched to a gene: 14. Germline lookup yields CDR1 KGHDR and CDR2 SFDVKD. In DNA form, the CDR3 reads TGTGCCACCAGTAAAAGGGGAGGGCTCCGGGGGGAGCAGTACGTC. Translated, it gives CATSKRGGLRGEQYV.